These T cell receptor beta chains were read from a single sample in a study of blood T cell repertoires in COVID-19. The data were produced by immunoSEQ multiplex PCR, yet TCRdb's version contains in-frame clones alone and is incomplete. The sample lists under 250,000 clones; under 90% were seen once. Sequencing input: PBMCs or T cells enriched from blood (not recorded which). The receptors come from a woman aged 35 to 49 who had been exposed to COVID-19. Each CDR3 is given with its conserved first and last residue. A D gene is named only where the DNA matches it firmly. Clone sizes are given selectively: once, few, many, or a class where the clone is expanded.

abundance	d_gene	v_gene	j_gene	len	CDR3nt	CDR3aa
-	-	TRBV2	TRBJ1-4	12	TGTGCCACCCGGTACAGTAACGAAAAACTGTTTTTT	CATRYSNEKLFF
-	-	TRBV9	TRBJ2-7	13	TGTGCCAGCAGCACCGGGGGTTCCTACGAGCAGTACTTC	CASSTGGSYEQYF
-	-	TRBV30	TRBJ2-1	17	TGTGCCTGGAGGAGGATCGGGGGGCCCAAACTCATCAATGAGCAGTTCTTC	CAWRRIGGPKLINEQFF
-	TRBD1	TRBV5-1	TRBJ1-4	14	TGCGCCAGCAGCTTGACAGGGGCTAATGAAAAACTGTTTTTT	CASSLTGANEKLFF
-	TRBD1	TRBV30	TRBJ2-7	12	TGTGCCCGTGGGACAGGCCCCTACGAGCAGTACTTC	CARGTGPYEQYF
-	-	TRBV29-1	TRBJ1-4	13	TGCAGCGTCCAAGAGAGGGGGAATGAAAAACTGTTTTTT	CSVQERGNEKLFF
-	TRBD2	TRBV6-5	TRBJ2-2	16	TGTGCCAGCAGTTTTGCTAGCGGGGGGACCACCGGGGAGCTGTTTTTT	CASSFASGGTTGELFF
once	-	TRBV12-3/TRBV12-4	TRBJ2-5	13	TGTGCCAGCAGTACTCCTAACTCCGAGACCCAGTACTTC	CASSTPNSETQYF
-	TRBD1	TRBV28	TRBJ1-1	14	TGTGCCAGCAGTCATTCACAGGGGGTCACTGAAGCTTTCTTT	CASSHSQGVTEAFF
-	-	TRBV30	TRBJ2-7	14	TGTGCCTGGAGTACGACAGGCACCCACCACGAGCAGTACTTC	CAWSTTGTHHEQYF
-	-	TRBV4-1	TRBJ1-1	14	TGCGCCAGCAGCCCGCAGGGGAAGAACACTGAAGCTTTCTTT	CASSPQGKNTEAFF
-	TRBD1	TRBV28	TRBJ2-5	15	TGTGCCAGCAGTTCCCCGGGACAGGGACAAGAGACCCAGTACTTC	CASSSPGQGQETQYF
-	-	TRBV13	TRBJ1-5	14	TGTGCCAGCAGCTTAGGGCAGGTCAATCAGCCCCAGCATTTT	CASSLGQVNQPQHF
-	-	TRBV19	TRBJ1-2	13	TGTGCCAGTACCCCGGACAAAAACTATGGCTACACCTTC	CASTPDKNYGYTF
-	-	TRBV7-3	TRBJ2-3	13	TGTGCCAGCAGCTCCCCGCTGGAGGATACGCAGTATTTT	CASSSPLEDTQYF
many	TRBD2	TRBV4-2	TRBJ2-5	16	TGTGCCAGCAGCCGAGCTAGCGGGGGCCCCCAAGAGACCCAGTACTTC	CASSRASGGPQETQYF
once	TRBD1	TRBV28	TRBJ2-2	17	TGTGCCAGCAGACGACCCCCTCGGACAGGTTGGGACGGGGAGCTGTTTTTT	CASRRPPRTGWDGELFF
-	-	TRBV13	TRBJ2-7	14	TGTGCCAGCAGCTTGGGAAAGAGGGCCTCCGAGCAGTACTTC	CASSLGKRASEQYF
-	TRBD1	TRBV7-2	TRBJ1-5	16	TGTGCCAGCAGCTCACCCGACAGGGGGGATGATCAGCCCCAGCATTTT	CASSSPDRGDDQPQHF
-	TRBD1	TRBV9	TRBJ1-2	14	TGTGCCAGCAGCGCCGGGACAGGGGGCTATGGCTACACCTTC	CASSAGTGGYGYTF
-	TRBD1	TRBV3-1/TRBV3-2	TRBJ2-4	16	TGTGCCAGCAGCCAAGACCCGAGGACAGGGATAAACATTCAGTACTTC	CASSQDPRTGINIQYF
-	TRBD1	TRBV2	TRBJ1-2	16	TGTGCCAGCATGGGTGACAGGGGGTTGGGGAGCTATGGCTACACCTTC	CASMGDRGLGSYGYTF
-	TRBD1	TRBV29-1	TRBJ1-2	12	TGCAGCGTGACAGGGGGCATCTATGGCTACACCTTC	CSVTGGIYGYTF
-	-	TRBV28	TRBJ1-5	13	TGTGCCAGCAGTTTATCGGGGGATCAGCCCCAGCATTTT	CASSLSGDQPQHF
-	TRBD1	TRBV6-6	TRBJ2-7	15	TGTGCCAGCACCCGAATCCAGGGGGCCTCCTACGAGCAGTACTTC	CASTRIQGASYEQYF
-	TRBD1	TRBV28	TRBJ1-1	14	TGTGCCAGCAGTCGCCTGGGACAGGGTTCTGAAGCTTTCTTT	CASSRLGQGSEAFF
-	TRBD1	TRBV9	TRBJ1-1	16	TGTGCCAGCAGCGTGGGGACAGGGGCCCCGGGGACTGAAGCTTTCTTT	CASSVGTGAPGTEAFF
-	-	TRBV5-1	TRBJ1-4	12	TGCGCCAGCAGCTTCGAGGGTGAAAAACTGTTTTTT	CASSFEGEKLFF
once	-	TRBV18	TRBJ1-2	14	TGTGCCAGCTCACCTGACAGGTTCGGCTATGGCTACACCTTC	CASSPDRFGYGYTF
few	-	TRBV7-2	TRBJ1-3	14	TGTGCCAGCAGCTTGGAGGGCTCTGGAAACACCATATATTTT	CASSLEGSGNTIYF
-	-	TRBV3-1/TRBV3-2	TRBJ1-3	12	TGTGCCAGCAGCCAAGGGTCGGTCACCATATATTTT	CASSQGSVTIYF
-	TRBD1	TRBV7-9	TRBJ1-3	16	TGTGCCAGCAGCTCACAGGGGCCCCTGGGTGGAAACACCATATATTTT	CASSSQGPLGGNTIYF
-	-	TRBV18	TRBJ1-2	14	TGTGCCAGCTCGACCGAGCAGGGCATCCAGGGCTACACCTTC	CASSTEQGIQGYTF
-	TRBD2	TRBV7-9	TRBJ2-1	19	TGTGCCAGCAGGAAAAGGACTAGCGGGACAAAAAGCTCCTACAATGAGCAGTTCTTC	CASRKRTSGTKSSYNEQFF
-	-	TRBV6-5	TRBJ2-7	16	TGTGCCAGCAGTTACTCCCTAGGGGGGGGCCTTTGGCAGCAGTACTTC	CASSYSLGGGLWQQYF
-	-	TRBV19	TRBJ2-7	14	TGTGCCAGTAGTATGGACAGAACCTCCTACGAGCAGTACTTC	CASSMDRTSYEQYF
-	-	TRBV5-4	TRBJ2-3	13	TGTGCCAGCAGGGGCGACCCCACAGATACGCAGTATTTT	CASRGDPTDTQYF
once	TRBD1	TRBV9	TRBJ1-4	16	TGTGCCAGCAGCGTAGCACCGACAGGGGGTAATGAAAAACTGTTTTTT	CASSVAPTGGNEKLFF
-	TRBD1	TRBV28	TRBJ1-2	15	TGTGCCAGCAGATCCGACAGGTACGAAGGGGGCGGCTACACCTTC	CASRSDRYEGGGYTF
-	TRBD1	TRBV24-1	TRBJ2-4	15	TGTGCCACGGCCGATTCCGGGACAGGGGAAAACATTCAGTACTTC	CATADSGTGENIQYF
-	TRBD1	TRBV18	TRBJ2-7	15	TGTGCCAGCTCGCCCGGGACAGGGGTAATAGACGAGCAGTACTTC	CASSPGTGVIDEQYF
-	-	TRBV10-3	TRBJ2-7	13	TGTGCCCTCACCCGGGGGAAGGGGTACGAGCAGTACTTC	CALTRGKGYEQYF
-	-	TRBV18	TRBJ2-7	16	TGTGCCAGCTCACCACCGGGCATAGCTACTAGTTACGAGCAGTACTTC	CASSPPGIATSYEQYF
-	-	TRBV30	TRBJ1-2	13	TGTGCCTGGAACGCAGGGCGAAACTATGGCTACACCTTC	CAWNAGRNYGYTF
-	TRBD1	TRBV3-1/TRBV3-2	TRBJ1-3	17	TGTGCCAGCAGCCAATGGACAGGGGGAAACTCTGGAAACACCATATATTTT	CASSQWTGGNSGNTIYF
-	TRBD2	TRBV29-1	TRBJ2-3	16	TGCAGCGTTGCTATTACTGCGGGGGGCCACACAGATACGCAGTATTTT	CSVAITAGGHTDTQYF
-	-	TRBV9	TRBJ2-1	20	TGTGCCAGCAGCGTAAGGGAAGGGGGACCGATATTAGCTCACTACAATGAGCAGTTCTTC	CASSVREGGPILAHYNEQFF
-	-	TRBV6-5	TRBJ1-2	14	TGTGCCAGCAGTCAGCCCGGACAGAGCTATGGCTACACCTTC	CASSQPGQSYGYTF
-	TRBD1	TRBV18	TRBJ1-5	15	TGTGCCAGCTCCGTTGGACAGGGGGGGGATCAGCCCCAGCATTTT	CASSVGQGGDQPQHF
once	TRBD1	TRBV11-1	TRBJ1-1	14	TGTGCCAGCGCGGCGGACAGGGAGAACACTGAAGCTTTCTTT	CASAADRENTEAFF
once	-	TRBV19	TRBJ2-3	16	TGTGCCAGTAGTATTGTCTGGACTCTAAGCACAGATACGCAGTATTTT	CASSIVWTLSTDTQYF
-	-	TRBV4-1	TRBJ2-2	14	TGCGCCAGCAGCCAAGGCAGGGGTACCGGGGAGCTGTTTTTT	CASSQGRGTGELFF
-	TRBD1	TRBV7-9	TRBJ1-2	13	TGTGCCAGCAGCCCGACAGGGTTAAATGGCTACACCTTC	CASSPTGLNGYTF
-	TRBD2	TRBV24-1	TRBJ2-6	15	TGTGCCACCGGGGAGGGTTCCTCTGGGGCCAACGTCCTGACTTTC	CATGEGSSGANVLTF
-	TRBD1	TRBV12-5	TRBJ2-1	15	TGTGCTAGTGGTTTAAGACAGGGGGCTCTCAATGAGCAGTTCTTC	CASGLRQGALNEQFF
few	-	TRBV28	TRBJ1-2	13	TGTGCCAGCAGTCCGACTGGGAACTATGGCTACACCTTC	CASSPTGNYGYTF
few	-	TRBV5-6	TRBJ1-5	15	TGTGCCAGCAGCTTGGCGGGGAAACCGGAGAGGCCCCAGCATTTT	CASSLAGKPERPQHF
-	-	TRBV7-9	TRBJ2-1	14	TGTGCCAGCAGCCCCCGAAGCGGCCCGGGTGAGCAGTTCTTC	CASSPRSGPGEQFF
-	-	TRBV21-1	TRBJ2-1	13	TGTGCCAGCAGCAGGGACAACCACAATGAGCAGTTCTTC	CASSRDNHNEQFF
-	TRBD2	TRBV4-1	TRBJ2-2	15	TGCGCCAGCAGCCTCAGCGGGGGGGCGACCGGGGAGCTGTTTTTT	CASSLSGGATGELFF